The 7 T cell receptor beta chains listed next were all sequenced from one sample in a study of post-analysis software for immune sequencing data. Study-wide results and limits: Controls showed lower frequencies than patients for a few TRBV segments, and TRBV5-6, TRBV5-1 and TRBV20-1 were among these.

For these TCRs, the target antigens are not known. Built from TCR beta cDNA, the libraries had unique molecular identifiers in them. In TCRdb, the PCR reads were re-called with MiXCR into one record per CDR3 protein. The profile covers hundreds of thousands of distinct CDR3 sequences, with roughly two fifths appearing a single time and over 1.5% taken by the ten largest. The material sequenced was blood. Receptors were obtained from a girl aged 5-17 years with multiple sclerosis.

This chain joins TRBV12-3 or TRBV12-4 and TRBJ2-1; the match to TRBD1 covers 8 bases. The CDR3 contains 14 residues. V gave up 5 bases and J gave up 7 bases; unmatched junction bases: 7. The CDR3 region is CASSPRTGTNEQFF. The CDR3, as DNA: TGTGCCAGCAGTCCCCGGACAGGGACGAATGAGCAGTTCTTC.

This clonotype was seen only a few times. CDR3 amino acids: CAISEGSRGFYNEQFF. The CDR3 nucleotides are TGTGCCATCAGTGAAGGGTCCAGGGGATTCTACAATGAGCAGTTCTTC. The V call is TRBV10-3, the J call TRBJ2-1; possible D gene TRBD1, 6 bases. This CDR3 is built from 16 residues. The ends were cut back, 3 bases at V and 3 bases at J, with 15 bases in the middle. Germline assignment: CDR1 ENHRY and CDR2 SYGVKD.

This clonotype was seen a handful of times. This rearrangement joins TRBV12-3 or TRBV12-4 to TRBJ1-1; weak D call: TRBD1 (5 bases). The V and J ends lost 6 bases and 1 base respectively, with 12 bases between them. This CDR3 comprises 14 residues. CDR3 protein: CASRRGRQNTEAFF. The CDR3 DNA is TGTGCCAGCAGACGGGGACGGCAGAACACTGAAGCTTTCTTT.

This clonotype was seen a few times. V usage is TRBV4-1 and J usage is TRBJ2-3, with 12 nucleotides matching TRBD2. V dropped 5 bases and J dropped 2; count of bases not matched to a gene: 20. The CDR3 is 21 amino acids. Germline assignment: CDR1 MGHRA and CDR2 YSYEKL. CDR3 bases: TGCGCCAGCAGCGCAAGGGCCGTGGCTAGCGGGGGGGGGCACCACACAGATACGCAGTATTTT. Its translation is CASSARAVASGGGHHTDTQYF.

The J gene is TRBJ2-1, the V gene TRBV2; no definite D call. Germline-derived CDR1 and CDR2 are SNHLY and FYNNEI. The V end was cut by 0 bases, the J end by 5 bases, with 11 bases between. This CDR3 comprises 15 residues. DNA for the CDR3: TGTGCCAGCAGTGAAGCGCTTCGGCAGGACAATGAGCAGTTCTTC. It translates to CASSEALRQDNEQFF.

The CDR3 sequence: CSAPGQLPYEQYF. The CDR3 bases are TGCAGTGCGCCGGGACAGCTTCCCTACGAGCAGTACTTC. The V call is TRBV20-1, the J call TRBJ2-7, with 7 bases identical to TRBD1. Unmatched junction bases numbered 7, after V lost 6 bases and J lost 2 bases. In germline, CDR1 is DFQATT, CDR2 SNEGSKA (reference sequence). This CDR3 is built from 13 residues.

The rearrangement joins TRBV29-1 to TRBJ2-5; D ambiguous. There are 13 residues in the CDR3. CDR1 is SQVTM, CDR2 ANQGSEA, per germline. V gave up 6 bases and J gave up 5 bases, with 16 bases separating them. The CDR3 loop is CSVNIFRRETQYF. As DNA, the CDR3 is TGCAGCGTGAATATTTTTCGACGGGAGACCCAGTACTTC.